The sequence of this T cell receptor (beta chain) was determined in a study of blood T cell repertoires in COVID-19 (dated by TCRdb to about 2020). About the study as a whole: Samples from collaborators originated in the United States, Italy and Spain and spanned both the acute and convalescent phases of COVID-19. The prospective study material was composed of cDNA or gDNA derived from T cells, B-cell-depleted T cells, or PBMCs. Deeply sampled blood TCRbeta repertoires from subjects exposed to, actively infected with, or recovered from COVID-19 were included in the dataset. A freely available public database, intended as a resource for researchers studying the immune response to SARS-CoV-2, is where the repertoires were released. The samples were drawn from two sources: the first 160 participants of the ongoing ImmuneRACE study, and some 1,300 subjects contributed by 6 global collaborators. A de-identified subject ID, COVID-19 status, age in years and sex were almost always included in the sample metadata. Where available, HLA class I and class II types were obtained from metadata supplied by the sample provider rather than from assay-based typing. The research as a whole found: The quantity of clinical and demographic metadata differed by source and by participant and was supplied without curation.

Only a few counts were recorded for this clone. Its antigen specificity is not known. No per-base quality is available; no much larger clone lies one base away. TCRbeta CDR3 regions were amplified from genomic DNA by means of the immunoSEQ Assay, a bias-controlled multiplex PCR. The published analysis was carried out like this. Within the assay, amplification of reference gene primers was used to estimate how many nucleated cells each sample contained. To quantify the absolute abundance of each unique TCRbeta CDR3 rearrangement, sequence reads were collapsed and filtered. For each sample, productive Simpson clonality was calculated as the square root of Simpson's diversity index across productive rearrangements. TCRdb retrieved this table from immuneACCESS and kept in-frame rearrangements only. Not all clones are present; in checked studies, unresolved V genes account for under half, and no reason is known for the remainder. D and trimming were read from the DNA, whereas the V and J calls and clone size are those reported in that table. Within this sample are roughly 30,000 clones, with roughly nine tenths of them counted one time only. The ten top clones hold approximately 16% of the sample.

The germline V gene (reference sequence) sets CDR1 to LNHNV and CDR2 to YYDKDF. Trimming costs V 2 bases and J 4 bases, and their ends lie 8 bases apart. The CDR3 measures 13 amino acids from cysteine to phenylalanine. The read is trimmed to its CDR3 DNA, 39 bases read in frame from base 1. Whole blood was collected in K2EDTA tubes by collaborating institutions according to the institutions' own protocols. For TCRbeta analysis, collaborators shipped samples in one of three forms: frozen whole blood, isolated PBMCs, or DNA extracted from either of those sample types. The sequencing input was peripheral blood. Recombination connected TRBV15 to TRBJ2-5, with TRBD2 as a weak D call on 6 bases. This TCR was recovered from a human donor in a cohort sampled during active COVID-19. The bases read TGTGCCACCAGCAGACAGGGAGGAGAGACCCAGTACTTC. It translates as CATSRQGGETQYF.